The rows below give T cell receptor beta chains drawn from one sample of a study of T cells after yellow fever vaccination. TCRdb reanalysed the 5' RACE reads using MiXCR and keeps one entry per CDR3 protein. The repertoire consists of some 300,000 distinct CDR3 sequences, with 8.5% to 10% occurring once and the leading ten covering 3% to 3.5%. The sequencing here drew on CD4+ T cells sorted from PBMCs, taken 5 days after the yellow fever booster vaccination. The receptor source for this set is a young man who received the YFV17D yellow fever vaccine. CDR3s include the opening cysteine and the closing phenylalanine or tryptophan. Each record gives: CDR3 length, V gene, clone size, CDR3 protein. The size of a clone is reported for some rows only, either as once, few or many, or as a class for expanded clones.

15 | TRBV4-1 | NA | CASSPHAIISGELFF
14 | TRBV20-1 | few | CSARVYWNTGELFF
15 | TRBV12-3/TRBV12-4 | many | CASSWGPSTNSPLHF
16 | TRBV20-1 | few | CSASLGQGVGDTEAFF
13 | TRBV5-6 | few | CASSLGTPYEQYF
12 | TRBV20-1 | few | CSARKGGETQYF
14 | TRBV5-5 | few | CASSSLGSNQPQHF
19 | TRBV6-6 | few | CASSYSRGRPYGSNQPQHF
13 | TRBV4-3 | many | CASSQEAADTQYF
15 | TRBV11-2 | many | CASSPRRNLAGELFF
15 | TRBV5-1 | NA | CASTLNPGGNSPLHF
12 | TRBV4-3 | NA | CASSQGPGQQFF
15 | TRBV6-1 | few | CASSVKGTYTGELFF
13 | TRBV20-1 | few | CSARVRGGDTQYF
14 | TRBV12-3/TRBV12-4 | few | CASSHDRAYNEQFF
14 | TRBV5-4 | few | CASSSRGGIDTQYF
16 | TRBV4-2 | NA | CASSQDFDSRSQPQHF
13 | TRBV7-3 | few | CASSSEGLNGYTF
15 | TRBV4-3 | NA | CASSQGEGRGNTIYF
13 | TRBV29-1 | NA | CSVDLLVVETQYF
14 | TRBV5-1 | NA | CASSLDSTNYGYTF
13 | TRBV2 | few | CASTSTNYNEQFF
14 | TRBV5-8 | few | CASSLERTSATQFF
13 | TRBV19 | few | CASRAGGREEQFF
15 | TRBV5-1 | many | CASSLGGGGNYEQYF
12 | TRBV12-5 | many | CASGLQGKTQYF
15 | TRBV6-2/TRBV6-3 | few | CASSYPSGGDTEAFF
14 | TRBV5-1 | few | CASSQTSGQETQYF
16 | TRBV5-1 | few | CASSLADRGRHYGYTF
14 | TRBV7-3 | many | CASSLAGANTEAFF
15 | TRBV7-6 | few | CASSSDRGQGETQYF
15 | TRBV4-1 | NA | CASSGRQGVDSPLHF
14 | TRBV5-1 | few | CASRPQGSTDTQYF
15 | TRBV6-1 | few | CASFARQGATDTQYF
16 | TRBV7-3 | NA | CASSLRASGVTDTQYF
14 | TRBV5-6 | few | CASRTQASNQPQHF
13 | TRBV6-1 | many | CASTRDRQETQYF
16 | TRBV5-1 | NA | CASSLGGTASNQPQHF
15 | TRBV6-6 | few | CASSGTSGGVETQYF
13 | TRBV30 | NA | CAWSFRASSPLHF
14 | TRBV9 | NA | CASSVTGFNTEAFF
15 | TRBV15 | NA | CATSSPDRAKNIQYF
15 | TRBV7-2 | NA | CASSYAPGAGEKLFF
15 | TRBV5-6 | few | CASSWILGDTGELFF
15 | TRBV5-8 | NA | CASSPGTSWADTQYF
17 | TRBV6-5 | few | CASSVTSGGTRTDTQYF
15 | TRBV28 | NA | CASSPSSKGTYGYTF
14 | TRBV5-1 | few | CASSPSGGNTEAFF
14 | TRBV4-3 | NA | CASSPRQFNYGYTF
13 | TRBV7-6 | NA | CASSFQQGDTQYF
15 | TRBV27 | NA | CASILQGAKGNEQFF
15 | TRBV12-3/TRBV12-4 | NA | CASKDRDRENQPQHF
14 | TRBV7-8 | NA | CASSLVRSNQPQHF